Listed below are T cell receptor beta chains from one sample, sequenced in a study of blood T cell repertoires in COVID-19. Repertoires were generated with immunoSEQ multiplex PCR, while TCRdb's copy carries only in-frame clones and drops some. The data contain some 320,000 clones, about 91% of them seen just once; the ten biggest clones take up roughly 6.9%. Sequenced material: peripheral blood. The receptors come from a woman aged 25 to 45 who had recovered from COVID-19. Both conserved end residues are part of each CDR3. The D gene is left open where the match is weak. Rows give clone size only sometimes, using once, few, many, or a class for an expanded clone.

TRBJ2-3	TRBV2	.	.	TGTGCCAGCGGGGGCCTAAGCACAGATACGCAGTATTTT	CASGGLSTDTQYF
TRBJ1-4	TRBV2	.	.	TGTGCCAGCATAGGGCAGGGCAATGAAAAACTGTTTTTT	CASIGQGNEKLFF
TRBJ1-4	TRBV5-4	.	.	TGTGCCAGCAGCTTTTATGGGTCGGGGGGTGAAAAACTGTTTTTT	CASSFYGSGGEKLFF
TRBJ2-7	TRBV6-2/TRBV6-3	.	.	TGTGCCAGCAGTGATGAATTACAGGGCAGCTCCTACGAGCAGTACTTC	CASSDELQGSSYEQYF
TRBJ1-2	TRBV11-2	.	TRBD1	TGTGCCAGCAGCGCCTCCTCCGGGACAGGGCGCTATGGCTACACCTTC	CASSASSGTGRYGYTF
TRBJ1-4	TRBV7-8	few	.	TGTGCCAGCAGCCCCCAGACTGAGAATGAAAAACTGTTTTTT	CASSPQTENEKLFF
TRBJ1-5	TRBV20-1	.	TRBD1	TGCAGTGCTATTGACAGGGGCAGCAATCAGCCCCAGCATTTT	CSAIDRGSNQPQHF
TRBJ2-7	TRBV11-3	.	.	TGTGCCAGCAGCTCGACAGTGGCCCCATTTTACGAGCAGTACTTC	CASSSTVAPFYEQYF
TRBJ1-5	TRBV19	.	.	TGTGCCAGTAGCCCGGGACAAAAGAATCAGCCCCAGCATTTT	CASSPGQKNQPQHF
TRBJ1-5	TRBV30	.	.	TGTGCCTGGAGTGTACCCGGCTACCGGGGTCAGCCCCAGCATTTT	CAWSVPGYRGQPQHF
TRBJ2-7	TRBV4-2	.	TRBD2	TGTGCCAGCAGCCAGGGAGCGGGGGCTTACGAGCAGTACTTC	CASSQGAGAYEQYF
TRBJ2-5	TRBV9	.	TRBD2	TGTGCCAGCAGCGTGTTAGCGGGGAGTGAGACCCAGTACTTC	CASSVLAGSETQYF
TRBJ1-1	TRBV29-1	.	.	TGCAGCGCCTCAACTGGACAGAACACTGAAGCTTTCTTT	CSASTGQNTEAFF
TRBJ2-7	TRBV5-1	.	.	TGCGCCAGCAGAGAGCAGGGGGGATTATCCTACGAGCAGTACTTC	CASREQGGLSYEQYF
TRBJ1-3	TRBV28	.	.	TGTGCCAGCATTACTTTTCCAGGCGCGAACTCTGGAAACACCATATATTTT	CASITFPGANSGNTIYF
TRBJ1-2	TRBV5-1	.	.	TGCGCCAGCAGCTATGACAGTCAGTATGGCTACACCTTC	CASSYDSQYGYTF
TRBJ1-6	TRBV6-6	.	TRBD1	TGTGCCAGCAGCCCCGGGGACAGGGGCGACTCACCCCTCCACTTT	CASSPGDRGDSPLHF
TRBJ2-7	TRBV7-2	.	.	TGTGCCAGCAGCTCCTCGCTGGGGGGGCCCTCCTACGAGCAGTACTTC	CASSSSLGGPSYEQYF
TRBJ2-3	TRBV10-3	.	.	TGTGCCATCAGTGAATGGTTAGCACAAAACACAGATACGCAGTATTTT	CAISEWLAQNTDTQYF
TRBJ1-2	TRBV15	once	.	TGTGCCACCAGCAGAGGGGCGGGTAACTATGGCTACACCTTC	CATSRGAGNYGYTF
TRBJ1-2	TRBV9	.	.	TGTGCCAGCAGCGTAGATGGGAGGGGTAACTATGGCTACACCTTC	CASSVDGRGNYGYTF
TRBJ1-3	TRBV21-1	.	.	TGTGCCAGCAGCCAAGATAGCTCTGGAAACACCATATATTTT	CASSQDSSGNTIYF
TRBJ1-1	TRBV10-1	.	.	TGCGCCAGCACCGCCTACCGGGACAAGAACACTGAAGCTTTCTTT	CASTAYRDKNTEAFF
TRBJ1-5	TRBV18	once	TRBD1	TGTGCCAGCTCCCGGGACAGGGCCGGTCAGCCCCAGCATTTT	CASSRDRAGQPQHF
TRBJ1-2	TRBV5-1	.	.	TGCGCCAGCAGCTTAACTCTTACCCGGCAGGGCTATGGCTACACCTTC	CASSLTLTRQGYGYTF
TRBJ2-2	TRBV5-4	once	TRBD2	TGTGCCAGCACCGAGCGGGGGGGCCGGACCGGGGAGCTGTTTTTT	CASTERGGRTGELFF
TRBJ1-1	TRBV7-2	.	.	TGTGCCAGCAGCTTAAACCCAGGGGAGAACACTGAAGCTTTCTTT	CASSLNPGENTEAFF
TRBJ2-3	TRBV5-1	.	.	TGCGCCAGCAGCCCGAGGACTAACACAGATACGCAGTATTTT	CASSPRTNTDTQYF
TRBJ2-5	TRBV5-4	once	TRBD1	TGTGCCAGCAGCTTCAAGGACAGGGATCAAGAGACCCAGTACTTC	CASSFKDRDQETQYF
TRBJ2-7	TRBV5-1	.	.	TGCGCCAGCAGCTTGGACCCGAGCTCCTACGAGCAGTACTTC	CASSLDPSSYEQYF
TRBJ1-5	TRBV5-4	.	.	TGTGCCAGCAGCTCGCGGGGGGCTATATTATCCACTCAGCCCCAGCATTTT	CASSSRGAILSTQPQHF
TRBJ1-5	TRBV28	few	TRBD1	TGTGCCAGCAGTTTGCGACAGGGATATCAGCCCCAGCATTTT	CASSLRQGYQPQHF
TRBJ1-5	TRBV7-9	.	TRBD1	TGTGCCAGCAGCCGGGACAGGAGGGATCAGCCCCAGCATTTT	CASSRDRRDQPQHF
TRBJ2-3	TRBV5-1	.	TRBD1	TGCGCCAGCAGCCTACAGCCGGGACAGGGGGCAGATACGCAGTATTTT	CASSLQPGQGADTQYF
TRBJ2-3	TRBV9	.	TRBD2	TGTGCCAGCAGCGTAGGGACTAGCGGGGGTGCCACAGATACGCAGTATTTT	CASSVGTSGGATDTQYF
TRBJ1-2	TRBV16	once	TRBD1	TGTGCCAGCAGCCAAACAGGGGGCTTGAGGACTTCTGGCTACACCTTC	CASSQTGGLRTSGYTF
TRBJ1-1	TRBV5-1	.	.	TGCGCCAGCAGCACATTATACGGGAGCACTGAAGCTTTCTTT	CASSTLYGSTEAFF
TRBJ1-1	TRBV18	.	.	TGTGCCAGCTCACTACAGAGCAACACTGAAGCTTTCTTT	CASSLQSNTEAFF
TRBJ1-1	TRBV12-3/TRBV12-4	.	.	TGTGCCAGCAGTTTACAGATGAACACTGAAGCTTTCTTT	CASSLQMNTEAFF
TRBJ2-3	TRBV6-1	.	TRBD1	TGTGCCAGCAGTGTTGAGGCAGGGGGATATACAGATACGCAGTATTTT	CASSVEAGGYTDTQYF
TRBJ1-4	TRBV30	.	.	TGTGCCTGGAATGGTCTGGGGGGTGAAAAACTGTTTTTT	CAWNGLGGEKLFF
TRBJ2-1	TRBV28	.	.	TGTGCCAGCAGTTTACAGGTGAATGAGCAGTTCTTC	CASSLQVNEQFF
TRBJ2-5	TRBV10-3	.	.	TGTGCCATCAGTGAGGGGGGCGGGGAGACCCAGTACTTC	CAISEGGGETQYF
TRBJ2-5	TRBV15	.	TRBD1	TGTGCCACCACCTACCGACGGGACAGGGGAGAGACCCAGTACTTC	CATTYRRDRGETQYF
TRBJ1-6	TRBV19	.	TRBD1	TGTGCCAGTAGTCGACAGGGTGGTAATTCACCCCTCCACTTT	CASSRQGGNSPLHF
TRBJ2-7	TRBV6-5	.	.	TGTGCCAGCAGTACCCGACAGGACGGACCCTACGAGCAGTACTTC	CASSTRQDGPYEQYF
TRBJ2-2	TRBV4-1	.	TRBD2	TGCGCCAGCAGCCAAACTAGCGGGGCCGCGAACACCGGGGAGCTGTTTTTT	CASSQTSGAANTGELFF
TRBJ2-1	TRBV5-1	.	.	TGCGCCAGCAGCGCAGGACAGCACAATGAGCAGTTCTTC	CASSAGQHNEQFF
TRBJ1-2	TRBV15	.	.	TGTGCCACTAACCAGGGTGAAGGAAGCTACACCTTC	CATNQGEGSYTF
TRBJ1-2	TRBV4-1	once	.	TGCGCCAGCAGCCATGTAGCAGACTCGCGTGGCTACACCTTC	CASSHVADSRGYTF
TRBJ2-5	TRBV19	.	TRBD1	TGTGCCAGTCGACGGGACAGGTTGGGAGAGACCCAGTACTTC	CASRRDRLGETQYF
TRBJ1-4	TRBV28	.	.	TGTGCCAGCAGCTCCGGGTGGGGGGGACGTGAAAAACTGTTTTTT	CASSSGWGGREKLFF
TRBJ1-2	TRBV4-3	once	.	TGCGCCAGCAGCCCTTCCGGGGGGGGCTATTATGGCTACACCTTC	CASSPSGGGYYGYTF
TRBJ2-3	TRBV24-1	.	TRBD1	TGTGCCACCAGTGACCGACAGGGAACAGATACGCAGTATTTT	CATSDRQGTDTQYF